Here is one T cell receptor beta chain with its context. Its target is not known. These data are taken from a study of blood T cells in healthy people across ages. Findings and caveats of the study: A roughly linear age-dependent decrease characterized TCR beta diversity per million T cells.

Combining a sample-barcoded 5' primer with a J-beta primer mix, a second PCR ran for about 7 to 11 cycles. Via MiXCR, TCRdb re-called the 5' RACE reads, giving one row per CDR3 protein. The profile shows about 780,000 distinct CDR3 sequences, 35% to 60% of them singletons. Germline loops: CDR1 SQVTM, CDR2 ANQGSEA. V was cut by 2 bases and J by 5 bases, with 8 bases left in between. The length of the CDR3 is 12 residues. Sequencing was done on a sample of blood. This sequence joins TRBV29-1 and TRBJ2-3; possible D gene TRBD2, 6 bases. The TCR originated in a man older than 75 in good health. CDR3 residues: CSVERGGDTQYF. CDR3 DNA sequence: TGCAGCGTTGAAAGGGGAGGAGATACGCAGTATTTT.